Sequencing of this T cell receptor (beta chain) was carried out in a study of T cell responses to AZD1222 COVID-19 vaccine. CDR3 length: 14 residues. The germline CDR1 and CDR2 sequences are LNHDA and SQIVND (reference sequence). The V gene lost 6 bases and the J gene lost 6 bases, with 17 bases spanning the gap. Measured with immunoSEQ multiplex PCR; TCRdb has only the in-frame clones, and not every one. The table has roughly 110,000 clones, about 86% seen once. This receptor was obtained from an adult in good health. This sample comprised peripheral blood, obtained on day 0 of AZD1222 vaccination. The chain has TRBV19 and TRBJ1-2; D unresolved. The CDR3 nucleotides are TGTGCCAGTAGCCCCTTATCCACGGGGAATGGCTACACCTTC. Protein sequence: CASSPLSTGNGYTF.